What follows are 18 T cell receptor beta chains derived from one specimen sequenced in a study of identifying expanded T cells in peripheral blood. Profiled with immunoSEQ multiplex PCR; TCRdb holds only in-frame clones, not every one. There are about 110,000 clones in the sample; more than 85% occur only once, and roughly 15% lies in the top ten. Sequenced: blood. These receptor sequences come from a person aged 18-69 years in good health.

This chain connects TRBV6-5 to TRBJ1-6; D gene ambiguous. This CDR3 has 16 amino acids. Trimming pared 0 bases from V and 3 bases from J, leaving 9 bases between. CDR1 and CDR2 from the germline V gene are MNHEY and SVGAGI. The CDR3 protein is CASSYSTSIYNSPLHF. As DNA, the CDR3 is TGTGCCAGCAGTTACTCGACGAGTATCTATAATTCACCCCTCCACTTT.

The genes are TRBV11-2 and TRBJ2-2; D is undetermined. V lost 4 bases, J lost 7 bases, and 13 bases lay in between. The germline V gene has CDR1 SGHAT and CDR2 FQNNGV. This CDR3 spans 14 amino acids. The CDR3 reads CASSSQLRNGELFF. Here the CDR3 DNA reads TGTGCCAGCAGCTCTCAGCTTCGGAACGGGGAGCTGTTTTTT.

This clone was counted a few times. The CDR3 DNA is TGCGCCAGCAGCCAAGAAGGGAACTATGGCTACACCTTC. Translation gives CASSQEGNYGYTF. The gene calls are TRBV4-1 and TRBJ1-2; no definite D call. The CDR3 is 13 amino acids. CDR1 and CDR2 (germline): MGHRA, YSYEKL. The V end lost 0 bases, the J end lost 2 bases, and 4 bases lay between the germline ends.

The chain combines TRBV6-5 with TRBJ2-7; 9 positions agree with TRBD1. CDR1 and CDR2 (germline): MNHEY, SVGAGI. V was clipped by 2 bases and J by 1 base; unmatched bases: 3. The CDR3 spans 15 residues. The CDR3 sequence: CASSYRGTGSYEQYF. Here the CDR3 DNA reads TGTGCCAGCAGTTACCGCGGGACAGGGTCCTACGAGCAGTACTTC.

This clone was recorded only once. The genes are TRBV9 and TRBJ1-4, with D possibly TRBD1 on 5 matching bases. V lost 2 bases, J lost 2 bases, and 7 bases lay in between. CDR1 SGDLS and CDR2 YYNGEE come from the germline V gene. The CDR3 runs 14 residues. The CDR3 spells CASSVGGTNEKLFF. In DNA form, the CDR3 reads TGTGCCAGCAGCGTTGGGGGGACTAATGAAAAACTGTTTTTT.

V usage is TRBV29-1 and J usage is TRBJ2-7, with 9 bases fitting TRBD1. Germline V gene sequence: CDR1 SQVTM, CDR2 ANQGSEA. The CDR3 sequence is 14 residues long. Trimming took 3 bases from V and 5 from J; bases not matched to a gene: 8. The CDR3 nucleotides are TGCAGCGTTGATGCGGGACAGGGCCTCCACGAGCAGTACTTC. Translation: CSVDAGQGLHEQYF.

The CDR3 DNA follows: TGTGCCAGCAGCTTTTACTCTGGAAACACCATATATTTT. Protein sequence: CASSFYSGNTIYF. The chain combines TRBV5-4 with TRBJ1-3; D is unresolved. V was cut by 2 bases and J by 0 bases, with 3 bases left in between. Germline V gene data show CDR1 as SGHNT and CDR2 as YYREEE (reference sequence). The CDR3 has 13 residues. Based on the CDR3 plus reference TRBV5-4 and TRBJ1-3, the full variable domain is ETGVTQSPTHLIKTRGQQVTLRCSSQSGHNTVSWYQQALGQGPQFIFQYYREEENGRGNFPPRFSGLQFPNYSSELNVNALELDDSALYLCASSFYSGNTIYFGEGSWLTVV.

This clone occurred once. The genes are TRBV7-2 and TRBJ1-2; D is possibly TRBD1 (6 bases). V shed 1 base and J shed 4 bases, with 13 bases lying between them. The CDR3 is made up of 15 amino acids. The germline CDR1 and CDR2 sequences are SGHTA and FQGNSA. CDR3 in amino acids: CASSLEGGGGYGYTF. The CDR3 nucleotides read TGTGCCAGCAGCTTAGAGGGTGGAGGGGGCTATGGCTACACCTTC.

The CDR3, as DNA: TGTGCCAGCTGGAAGGGGGTATATGGCTACACCTTC. It specifies CASWKGVYGYTF. The rearrangement joins TRBV6-5 to TRBJ1-2; TRBD1 is a possible D gene (6 bases). Germline loops: CDR1 MNHEY, CDR2 SVGAGI. V lost 8 bases to trimming and J lost 5 bases, with 12 bases between them. There are 12 residues in the CDR3.

The chain uses TRBV6-5 and TRBJ2-7; 7 bases agree with TRBD1. The germline V gene has CDR1 MNHEY and CDR2 SVGAGI. This CDR3 has 15 amino acids. Trimming cost V 4 bases and J 4 bases; bases outside gene matches: 10. The CDR3 loop is CASSLLPGQVYEQYF. In DNA form, the CDR3 reads TGTGCCAGCAGTTTGCTCCCCGGACAGGTGTACGAGCAGTACTTC.

This chain connects TRBV2 to TRBJ1-1, with TRBD1 matching over 7 bases. This CDR3 is built from 15 residues. Germline V gene data show CDR1 as SNHLY and CDR2 as FYNNEI. V gave up 2 bases and J gave up 0 bases; unmatched junction bases: 3. The CDR3 spells CASSEQGGMNTEAFF. The CDR3 DNA reads as TGTGCCAGCAGTGAACAGGGGGGGATGAACACTGAAGCTTTCTTT.

The chain uses TRBV7-2 and TRBJ1-1; maybe TRBD1 (5 bases). CDR1 and CDR2 from the germline V gene are SGHTA and FQGNSA. The germline V and J ends were trimmed by 2 bases and 3 bases, with 7 bases remaining between them. The CDR3 is made up of 13 amino acids. CDR3 sequence reads: CASSLNRHTEAFF. CDR3 nucleotides: TGTGCCAGCAGCTTAAACAGGCACACTGAAGCTTTCTTT.

This clone was picked up a small number of times. The gene calls are TRBV28 and TRBJ1-3; no clear D gene. Trimming left V 6 bases short and J 2 bases short, with 5 bases between. The CDR3 sequence is 12 residues long. Germline V lookup: CDR1 MDHEN, CDR2 SYDVKM. The CDR3 region is CASRFTGNTIYF. CDR3 nucleotide sequence: TGTGCCAGCAGATTTACTGGAAACACCATATATTTT.

Of note for this clone: Sequence at one end of the junction differs from germline and may be a read error. The gene calls are TRBV6-1 and TRBJ1-5, with TRBD1 as a possible D gene (5 bases). The CDR3 is 17 residues long. CDR1 and CDR2 from the germline V gene are MNHNS and SASEGT. This CDR3 reads CAISESLGEYSNQPQHF. CDR3 coding DNA: TGTGCCATCAGTGAGTCATTGGGGGAGTATAGCAATCAGCCCCAGCATTTT.

The V gene is TRBV7-2, the J gene TRBJ2-7; no definite D call. The CDR3 is made up of 14 amino acids. Germline CDR1 reads SGHTA; CDR2 reads FQGNSA. V was trimmed by 2 bases and J by 2 bases, leaving 10 bases between them. The CDR3 DNA reads TGTGCCAGCAGCTTATCGGGCGGCCCCTACGAGCAGTACTTC. It codes for CASSLSGGPYEQYF.

J is TRBJ1-2 and V is TRBV4-3, with D possibly matching TRBD1 (6 bases). Trimming took 3 bases from V and 4 from J, leaving 18 bases between them. The CDR3 runs 16 residues. The V gene's germline CDR1 is LGHNA and CDR2 YSLEER. The CDR3 DNA sequence: TGCGCCAGCAGCCAGGCCCTCGGACAGCCCTTCTATGGCTACACCTTC. Amino acids: CASSQALGQPFYGYTF.

This chain connects TRBV11-2 to TRBJ1-5; D not certain. The V gene's germline CDR1 is SGHAT and CDR2 FQNNGV. The CDR3 totals 15 residues. V lost 5 bases, J lost 3 bases, and 14 bases lay in between. CDR3 in DNA: TGTGCCAGCAGCCCCGGGTTGGTTTCCAATCAGCCCCAGCATTTT. Its protein product is CASSPGLVSNQPQHF.

J is TRBJ1-1 and V is TRBV4-3; D is uncertain. Germline lookup yields CDR1 LGHNA and CDR2 YSLEER. V lost 0 bases and J 0 bases, leaving 5 bases between the germline ends. The CDR3 contains 14 residues. CDR3 coding DNA: TGCGCCAGCAGCCAAGACGAAATGAACACTGAAGCTTTCTTT. This gives the protein CASSQDEMNTEAFF.